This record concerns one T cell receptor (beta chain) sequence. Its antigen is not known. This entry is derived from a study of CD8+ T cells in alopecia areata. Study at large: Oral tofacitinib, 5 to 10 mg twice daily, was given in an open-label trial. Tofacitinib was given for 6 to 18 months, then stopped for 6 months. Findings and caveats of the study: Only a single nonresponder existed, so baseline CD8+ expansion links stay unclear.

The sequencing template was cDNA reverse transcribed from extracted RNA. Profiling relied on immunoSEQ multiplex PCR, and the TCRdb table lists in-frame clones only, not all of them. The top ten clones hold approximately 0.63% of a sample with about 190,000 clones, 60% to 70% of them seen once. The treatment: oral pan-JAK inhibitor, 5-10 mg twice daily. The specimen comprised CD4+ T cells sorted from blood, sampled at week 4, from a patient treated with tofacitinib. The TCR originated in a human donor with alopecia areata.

The CDR3 here is CAWSPPTGGIFNQPQHF. Here the CDR3 DNA reads TGTGCCTGGAGTCCACCGACAGGGGGCATTTTCAATCAGCCCCAGCATTTT. The V and J genes are TRBV30 and TRBJ1-5; 10 bases are shared with TRBD1. With 2 bases clipped from V and 3 bases from J, the junction kept 10 bases outside the gene matches. Germline V lookup: CDR1 GTSNPN, CDR2 SVGIG (reference sequence). The CDR3 is 17 amino acids. Full variable domain (outside the CDR3, taken from reference TRBV30 and TRBJ1-5): SQTIHQWPATLVQPVGSPLSLECTVEGTSNPNLYWYRQAAGRGLQLLFYSVGIGQISSEVPQNLSASRPQDRQFILSSKKLLLSDSGFYLCAWSPPTGGIFNQPQHFGDGTRLSIL.